This T cell receptor (beta chain) originates from a study of blood T cell repertoires in COVID-19. Using immunoSEQ multiplex PCR, the repertoire was profiled, and TCRdb retains in-frame clones only, with some absent. The sample consists of 300,000 to 400,000 clones, approximately 89% of them appearing once. The CDR3 runs to 14 residues. V was cut by 2 bases and J by 9 bases, with 20 bases left in between. Germline lookup yields CDR1 GTSNPN and CDR2 SVGIG (reference sequence). Sequenced sample: peripheral blood. This clonotype originated in a woman under 30 who had recovered from COVID-19. The rearrangement uses TRBV30 and TRBJ2-7; D may be TRBD1 (6 bases). CDR3 sequence (DNA): TGTGCCTGGAGTCTGGACGGGACACCTACGACGCAGTACGTC. Its translation is CAWSLDGTPTTQYV.